This T cell receptor beta chain was recorded in a study of OX40 agonist ivuxolimab in advanced cancers. Study-wide background: Partial responses occurred in three patients (one hepatocellular carcinoma, two cutaneous melanoma). Study-level results: The CD4+ and CD8+ T cells in the blood had expanded clonally by week 6 at 0.1 to 3.0 mg/kg. More expanded clones were seen, on average, in CD8+ T cells than in CD4+.

The protocol was immunoSEQ multiplex PCR, while the TCRdb copy is restricted to in-frame clones and leaves out a portion. This sample has tens of thousands of clones, with 75% to 90% found just once. The V end was cut by 3 bases, the J end by 5 bases, with 4 bases between. This CDR3 has 11 residues. The germline gives CDR1 SGHAT, CDR2 FQDESV (reference sequence). In the case of this clone: The antigen remains unidentified.

The chain couples TRBV11-1 to TRBJ2-5; D gene ambiguous. The TCR originated in an adult with an advanced solid tumor such as melanoma, head and neck, liver or kidney cancer. The material was CD4+ or CD8+ T cells sorted from blood, obtained in a trial of the OX40 agonist ivuxolimab. The CDR3 sequence: CASSFQETQYF. The DNA for the CDR3 is TGTGCCAGCAGCTTCCAGGAGACCCAGTACTTC.